These 21 T cell receptor beta chains share one sample of origin, sequenced in a study of response to subunit inactivated influenza vaccine. TCRdb redid the calling of the RT-PCR reads with MiXCR, one entry per CDR3 protein. The data contain about 700,000 distinct CDR3 sequences, approximately 13% of them singletons. This specimen consisted of PBMCs from blood, obtained around 15 days before vaccination. These receptors were taken from a man in his fifties who received an inactivated influenza vaccine.

V and J are TRBV10-3 and TRBJ1-5; D possibly corresponds to TRBD1 (6 bases). The V and J ends lost 4 bases and 4 bases respectively, with 17 bases between them. The CDR3 sequence is 16 residues long. The germline gives CDR1 ENHRY, CDR2 SYGVKD. The CDR3, as DNA: TGTGCCATCAGTGTGGAGGGTCTGCAGGGGAATCAGCCCCAGCATTTT. The encoded protein is CAISVEGLQGNQPQHF.

This clonotype has a count of ten or more. V is TRBV11-2 and J is TRBJ2-7; TRBD1 aligns across 7 bases. V trimming: 4 bases; J trimming: 3 bases; junction bases outside the gene matches: 3. The germline V gene encodes CDR1 SGHAT and CDR2 FQNNGV. CDR3 length: 13 amino acids. The CDR3 DNA reads TGTGCCAGCAGCTCGACAGGGAACTACGAGCAGTACTTC. Residues: CASSSTGNYEQYF.

This clonotype appeared a few times. The gene calls are TRBV10-2 and TRBJ2-3; TRBD2 matches at 8 bases. There are 16 residues in the CDR3. The junction had 10 bases not matched to a gene; V was cut back by 4 bases and J by 4 bases. Germline V CDR1 and CDR2: WSHSY, SAAADI. The CDR3 DNA is TGCGCCAGCAGTGCCCCGGGGGCCGGGGGGGCAGATACGCAGTATTTT. Amino acids: CASSAPGAGGADTQYF.

In DNA, the CDR3 is TGCGCCAGCAGCCACGCGCCAGGAGTCGAGAACATTCAGTACTTC. As protein: CASSHAPGVENIQYF. This chain joins TRBV5-1 and TRBJ2-4; D unclear. This CDR3 has 15 residues. The V gene's germline CDR1 is SGHRS and CDR2 YFSETQ. V was cut by 4 bases and J by 7 bases, with 18 bases left in between.

This sequence joins TRBV20-1 and TRBJ2-7, with D perhaps being TRBD1 or TRBD2 (5 bases each). The CDR3 is 14 amino acids. The germline V gene encodes CDR1 DFQATT and CDR2 SNEGSKA (reference sequence). The ends were cut back, 0 bases at V and 1 base at J, with 10 bases in the middle. CDR3 loop: CSARDWDQSYEQYF. As DNA, the CDR3 is TGCAGTGCTAGAGACTGGGACCAGTCCTACGAGCAGTACTTC.

This clonotype was detected many times. The V and J genes are TRBV20-1 and TRBJ1-5; D is ambiguous. Germline-derived CDR1 and CDR2 are DFQATT and SNEGSKA (reference sequence). The CDR3 has 13 amino acids. V lost 1 base and J lost 3, with 7 bases in between. CDR3 in amino acids: CSARVQPNQPQHF. CDR3 nucleotide sequence: TGCAGTGCTAGAGTGCAGCCCAATCAGCCCCAGCATTTT.

This clonotype was counted ten times or more. This chain uses TRBV7-9 with TRBJ2-1; 8 positions agree with TRBD1. J was trimmed by 0 bases and V by 5 bases; bases with no gene match: 3. This CDR3 has 15 amino acids. The germline gives CDR1 SEHNR, CDR2 FQNEAQ (reference sequence). The CDR3 sequence: CASSEQGASYNEQFF. CDR3 DNA: TGTGCCAGCAGCGAGCAGGGGGCCTCCTACAATGAGCAGTTCTTC.

This chain's CDR3 is CASSLGFREPQHF. Here the CDR3 DNA reads TGTGCCAGCAGTTTAGGGTTTCGGGAGCCCCAGCATTTT. V is TRBV12-3 or TRBV12-4 and J is TRBJ1-5, with unresolved D. With 1 base removed from V and 8 bases from J, the gap between germline ends came to 9 bases. The CDR3 spans 13 residues.

The chain recombines TRBV15 with TRBJ2-2, with D perhaps matching TRBD1 (5 bases). V lost 0 bases and J 7 bases, leaving 12 bases between the germline ends. Germline loops: CDR1 LNHNV, CDR2 YYDKDF (reference sequence). This CDR3 comprises 15 residues. The chain's CDR3 is CATSRDFQGHGELFF. The CDR3 DNA follows: TGTGCCACCAGCAGAGATTTCCAGGGTCACGGGGAGCTGTTTTTT.

V gene TRBV27 combines with J gene TRBJ1-6; D gene unclear. CDR1 is MNHEY and CDR2 is SMNVEV in the germline V gene (reference sequence). The V and J ends lost 4 bases and 7 bases respectively, with 11 bases between them. The CDR3 has 14 amino acids. CDR3 nucleotides: TGTGCCAGCAGTTACGGACGGCAGAATTCACCCCTCCACTTT. It yields the protein CASSYGRQNSPLHF.

The V and J genes are TRBV11-2 and TRBJ1-1; D uncertain. V dropped 0 bases and J dropped 1 base, with 6 bases sitting between them. Germline lookup yields CDR1 SGHAT and CDR2 FQNNGV. This CDR3 is built from 14 residues. DNA of the CDR3: TGTGCCAGCAGCTTAGACACGAAGAACACTGAAGCTTTCTTT. Protein product: CASSLDTKNTEAFF.

This clonotype was found many times. The V and J genes are TRBV12-3 or TRBV12-4 and TRBJ2-5, with D uncertain. Trimming took off 3 bases at V and 5 bases at J, with 10 bases between the two ends. The CDR3 spans 13 residues. CDR3 DNA: TGTGCCAGCAGTTTCGACCAAGCGGAGACCCAGTACTTC. It is translated as CASSFDQAETQYF.

The J gene is TRBJ2-3, the V gene TRBV7-2; 8 bases agree with TRBD1. CDR1 is SGHTA, CDR2 FQGNSA, per germline. The CDR3 loop spans 15 amino acids. Losses at the gene ends were 5 bases for V and 3 bases for J; bases not matched to a gene: 7. The CDR3: CASSPVGTGTDTQYF. The DNA for the CDR3 is TGTGCCAGCAGCCCCGTTGGGACAGGAACAGATACGCAGTATTTT.

This clonotype came up a few times. The chain is built from TRBV28 and TRBJ2-1, with D uncertain. The V gene lost 7 bases and the J gene lost 6 bases, with 7 bases spanning the gap. The germline V gene encodes CDR1 MDHEN and CDR2 SYDVKM. This CDR3 region has 11 residues. This chain's CDR3 is CASNVANEQFF. As DNA, the CDR3 is TGTGCCAGCAATGTTGCCAATGAGCAGTTCTTC.

This clonotype was counted a few times. The J gene is TRBJ2-3, the V gene TRBV10-1; the D call may be TRBD1 or TRBD2 (5 bases each). Trimming took 3 bases from V and 2 from J, leaving 9 bases between them. Germline V gene sequence: CDR1 WNHNN, CDR2 SYGVQD (reference sequence). CDR3 length equals 14 residues. CDR3: CASSDSGTTDTQYF. CDR3 nucleotide sequence: TGCGCCAGCAGTGATTCTGGGACCACAGATACGCAGTATTTT.

The sample holds a few counts of this clonotype. The chain employs TRBV11-2 and TRBJ2-1; 14 bases are shared with TRBD2. V dropped 1 base and J dropped 8; count of bases not matched to a gene: 7. This CDR3 comprises 17 residues. The germline V gene encodes CDR1 SGHAT and CDR2 FQNNGV. The CDR3: CASSLVLTSGGAYEQFF. In DNA form, the CDR3 reads TGTGCCAGCAGCTTAGTTCTGACTAGCGGGGGGGCCTATGAGCAGTTCTTC.

The V and J genes are TRBV7-3 and TRBJ2-1, with TRBD2 identical over 8 bases. CDR3 length: 15 amino acids. Germline-derived CDR1 and CDR2 are SGHTA and FQGTGA. V shed 5 bases, J shed 4 bases, and the junction held 7 bases outside the gene matches. The CDR3 spells CASSQSGGLYNEQFF. The DNA of the CDR3 is TGTGCCAGCAGCCAAAGCGGGGGACTTTACAATGAGCAGTTCTTC. The full variable domain, completed using reference TRBV7-3 and TRBJ2-1, is GAGVSQTPSNKVTEKGKYVELRCDPISGHTALYWYRQSLGQGPEFLIYFQGTGAADDSGLPNDRFFAVRPEGSVSTLKIQRTERGDSAVYLCASSQSGGLYNEQFFGPGTRLTVL.

The CDR3 protein is CASSIVLAGGPNEQFF. In nucleotides, the CDR3 is TGTGCCAGCAGCATCGTACTAGCGGGAGGGCCCAATGAGCAGTTCTTC. This sequence joins TRBV11-2 and TRBJ2-1; TRBD2 aligns across 13 bases. Germline-derived CDR1 and CDR2 are SGHAT and FQNNGV. CDR3 size: 16 residues. The V gene end was trimmed by 5 bases and the J gene end by 6 bases; junction bases not matched to a gene: 7.

The chain carries TRBV7-9 and TRBJ1-5; D possibly corresponds to TRBD1 (5 bases). CDR1 is SEHNR and CDR2 is FQNEAQ in the germline V gene (reference sequence). The CDR3 has 11 amino acids. V lost 9 bases and J lost 4, with 7 bases in between. The DNA of the CDR3 is TGTGCCAGGGGGCCAAATCAGCCCCAGCATTTT. Its translation is CARGPNQPQHF.

The rearrangement uses TRBV7-8 and TRBJ1-5; D ambiguous. V lost 5 bases and J lost 7, with 18 bases in between. This CDR3 region has 15 residues. The germline V gene has CDR1 SGHVS and CDR2 FQNEAQ. CDR3 nucleotide sequence: TGTGCCAGCAGCCCCAAATTGCTGGTCGGGCAGCCCCAGCATTTT. Encoded protein: CASSPKLLVGQPQHF. Combining the CDR3 with reference TRBV7-8 and TRBJ1-5 gives the whole variable domain GAGVSQSPRYKVAKRGQDVALRCDPISGHVSLFWYQQALGQGPEFLTYFQNEAQLDKSGLPSDRFFAERPEGSVSTLKIQRTQQEDSAVYLCASSPKLLVGQPQHFGDGTRLSIL.

Concerning this clonotype itself: One end of the junction does not line up with germline, which may come from a read error. Written as DNA, the CDR3 is TGTGTCAGCAGCCCCAGGACGGCTAGCACAGATACGCAGTATTTT. It yields the protein CVSSPRTASTDTQYF. The chain links TRBV11-2 to TRBJ2-3, with D unclear. Per the germline V gene, CDR1 is SGHAT and CDR2 is FQNNGV. The CDR3 extends over 15 amino acids. Combining the CDR3 with reference TRBV11-2 and TRBJ2-3 gives the whole variable domain EAGVAQSPRYKIIEKRQSVAFWCNPISGHATLYWYQQILGQGPKLLIQFQNNGVVDDSQLPKDRFSAERLKGVDSTLKIQPAKLEDSAVYLCVSSPRTASTDTQYFGPGTRLTVL.